The 9 T cell receptor beta chains presented below share a single source sample, sequenced in a study of cytomegalovirus exposure and HLA in healthy donors. PCR primers comprised 60 Vbeta and 13 Jbeta primers. Clones were sequenced by immunoSEQ multiplex PCR, and TCRdb holds only the in-frame ones, with some missing. This listing includes around 75,000 clones. What was sequenced was PBMCs. The receptors here all came from a man over 45 in good health and CMV-seropositive.

The CDR3 DNA sequence: TGCGCCAGCAGCTTGGACGGGGGGCGTGGCCAAGAGACCCAGTACTTC. Translating it yields CASSLDGGRGQETQYF. The V gene is TRBV5-1, the J gene TRBJ2-5, with D possibly matching TRBD2 (7 bases). CDR3 length: 16 residues. CDR1 is SGHRS, CDR2 YFSETQ, per germline. V was trimmed by 0 bases and J by 1 base, leaving 13 bases between them.

This chain's CDR3 is CASSPEGWEQENEKLFF. The CDR3 nucleotides read TGTGCCAGCTCACCCGAAGGGTGGGAACAGGAGAATGAAAAACTGTTTTTT. The V gene is TRBV18, the J gene TRBJ1-4; weak D call: TRBD1 (5 bases). Germline CDR1 is KGHSH and CDR2 is LQKENI. The CDR3 has 17 amino acids. Trimming shortened V by 3 bases and J by 5 bases, and 19 bases separated the two germline ends.

The V and J genes are TRBV5-1 and TRBJ1-1; the D is unclear. Germline values: CDR1 SGHRS, CDR2 YFSETQ. The CDR3 consists of 13 residues. V was shortened by 2 bases and J by 1 base, with 6 bases between the two germline ends. The CDR3 loop is CASSFEQNTEAFF. As DNA, the CDR3 is TGCGCCAGCAGCTTTGAGCAGAACACTGAAGCTTTCTTT.

CDR3: CSAGQGYYGYTF. The CDR3, as DNA: TGCAGCGCCGGACAGGGGTACTATGGCTACACCTTC. The chain uses TRBV29-1 and TRBJ1-2; TRBD1 agrees at 9 bases. V lost 7 bases, J lost 3 bases, and 3 bases stayed unmatched. The CDR3 has 12 amino acids. CDR1 is SQVTM, CDR2 ANQGSEA, per germline.

The rearrangement links TRBV11-2 to TRBJ2-3; 7 bases map to TRBD1. CDR3 size: 15 residues. Germline CDR1 SGHAT, CDR2 FQNNGV. V shed 5 bases, J shed 8 bases, and the junction held 13 bases outside the gene matches. The CDR3 region is CASSPQGNKPGTQYF. In DNA form, the CDR3 reads TGTGCCAGCAGCCCACAGGGGAATAAGCCTGGTACGCAGTATTTT.

The chain has TRBV19 and TRBJ1-5; 10 bases map to TRBD1. CDR3 length: 17 residues. Germline V CDR1 and CDR2: LNHDA, SQIVND (reference sequence). J was trimmed by 4 bases and V by 5 bases; bases with no gene match: 11. The CDR3 DNA sequence: TGTGCCAGTAGTTCGTACTCCGGGACAGGGGTAAATCAGCCCCAGCATTTT. This encodes CASSSYSGTGVNQPQHF.

CDR3 DNA sequence: TGCGCCAGCAGCCAATTTGAGAGGGGGAGTGAGACCCAGTACTTC. Residues: CASSQFERGSETQYF. V is TRBV4-1 and J is TRBJ2-5, with a possible D match to TRBD1 (6 bases). This CDR3 has 15 amino acids. V dropped 2 bases and J dropped 5 bases, with 15 bases sitting between them. CDR1 and CDR2 from the germline V gene are MGHRA and YSYEKL.

V and J are TRBV6-6 and TRBJ1-1; a possible D gene is TRBD1 (5 bases). Trimming removed 2 bases at V and 3 bases at J, with 10 bases between. CDR3 length: 14 residues. CDR1 is MNHNY, CDR2 SVGAGI, per germline (reference sequence). The DNA of the CDR3 is TGTGCCAGCAGTTACAGGGGAAGGGACACTGAAGCTTTCTTT. This sequence encodes CASSYRGRDTEAFF.

V gene TRBV5-1 combines with J gene TRBJ1-2; a possible D gene is TRBD1 (6 bases). CDR3 length equals 14 residues. Germline V gives CDR1 SGHRS, CDR2 YFSETQ. V lost 0 bases to trimming and J lost 4 bases, with 10 bases between them. CDR3 sequence reads: CASSLEQGSYGYTF. CDR3 nucleotide sequence: TGCGCCAGCAGCTTGGAGCAGGGGAGCTATGGCTACACCTTC.